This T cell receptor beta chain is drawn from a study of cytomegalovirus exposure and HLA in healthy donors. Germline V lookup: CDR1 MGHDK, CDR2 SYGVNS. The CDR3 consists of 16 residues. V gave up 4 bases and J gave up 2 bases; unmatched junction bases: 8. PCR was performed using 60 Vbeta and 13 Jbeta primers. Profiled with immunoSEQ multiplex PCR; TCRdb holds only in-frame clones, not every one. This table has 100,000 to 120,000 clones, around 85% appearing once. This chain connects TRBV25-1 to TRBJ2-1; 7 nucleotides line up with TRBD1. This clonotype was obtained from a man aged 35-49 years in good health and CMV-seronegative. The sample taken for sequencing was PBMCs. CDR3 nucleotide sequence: TGTGCCAGCAGTGGCCAGACAGGGCCCACCTACAATGAGCAGTTCTTC. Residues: CASSGQTGPTYNEQFF.